This entry lists 28 T cell receptor beta chains sequenced from one sample in a study of T cell responses to AZD1222 COVID-19 vaccine. Here immunoSEQ multiplex PCR was the method, and the copy in TCRdb shows in-frame clones only, minus some. The sample contains under 150,000 clones, 92% of which appear only once. The sample here was peripheral blood, taken 28 days after the second AZD1222 dose. These receptors were taken from an adult who received the AZD1222 COVID-19 vaccine.

V gene TRBV28 combines with J gene TRBJ1-5; 9 bases line up with TRBD1. Germline V gene lookup returns CDR1 MDHEN and CDR2 SYDVKM. V shed 6 bases and J 4 bases; nucleotides not matched to a gene: 1. The CDR3 is made up of 13 amino acids. In nucleotides, the CDR3 is TGTGCCAGCAGGACAGGGGGGAATCAGCCCCAGCATTTT. Amino acid sequence: CASRTGGNQPQHF.

V gene TRBV28 combines with J gene TRBJ1-1; D is possibly TRBD1 (6 bases). Per the germline V gene, CDR1 is MDHEN and CDR2 is SYDVKM. Trimming took 8 bases from V and 6 from J, leaving 28 bases between them. The CDR3 loop spans 17 amino acids. The CDR3 protein is CASHGWGRGLRVAEAFF. In DNA form, the CDR3 reads TGTGCCAGCCACGGGTGGGGCAGGGGCCTTCGGGTCGCTGAAGCTTTCTTT.

The chain employs TRBV4-1 and TRBJ1-2; TRBD1 is a possible D gene (6 bases). CDR1 MGHRA and CDR2 YSYEKL come from the germline V gene. The CDR3 sequence is 15 residues long. Deletions cut 3 bases from V and 5 bases from J, with 16 bases between. CDR3 residues: CASSHPMGAVYGYTF. DNA of the CDR3: TGCGCCAGCAGCCACCCAATGGGGGCTGTTTATGGCTACACCTTC.

The chain uses TRBV11-2 and TRBJ2-5, with a weak D call TRBD2 (5 bases). V gave up 7 bases and J gave up 5 bases, with 14 bases separating them. The germline V gene encodes CDR1 SGHAT and CDR2 FQNNGV. This CDR3 is 13 amino acids long. The CDR3 is CASTESGWETQYF. Here the CDR3 DNA reads TGTGCCAGCACAGAATCGGGGTGGGAGACCCAGTACTTC.

The V call is TRBV5-1, the J call TRBJ2-3; 8 nucleotides match TRBD2. V trimming: 7 bases; J trimming: 4 bases; junction bases outside the gene matches: 20. Germline V gene data show CDR1 as SGHRS and CDR2 as YFSETQ. The CDR3 contains 18 residues. DNA for the CDR3: TGCGCCAGCCTCTCATGGGGTAGCGGGACGGAGGGCGCAGATACGCAGTATTTT. Translation: CASLSWGSGTEGADTQYF.

Turning to this clone: One end of the junction varies from germline; a read error may be responsible. The J gene is TRBJ2-5, the V gene TRBV18; TRBD1 might be the D (6 bases). Germline CDR1 reads KGHSH; CDR2 reads LQKENI. This CDR3 has 13 amino acids. The CDR3 sequence is CASSPQGQETQYF. CDR3 in DNA: TGTGCCAGCTCTCCACAGGGCCAAGAGACCCAGTACTTC.

This clone was counted between two and nine times. The CDR3 reads CASSRRVMNTGELFF. The DNA of the CDR3 is TGCGCCAGCTCTAGGCGGGTTATGAACACCGGGGAGCTGTTTTTT. The V and J genes are TRBV10-2 and TRBJ2-2; possible D gene TRBD2, 5 bases. CDR3 length: 15 amino acids. The V and J ends lost 8 bases and 1 base respectively, with 14 bases between them. The germline V gene has CDR1 WSHSY and CDR2 SAAADI.

J is TRBJ1-2 and V is TRBV15; D is unresolved. Germline V gene lookup returns CDR1 LNHNV and CDR2 YYDKDF (reference sequence). The germline V and J ends were trimmed by 0 bases and 7 bases, with 12 bases remaining between them. The length of the CDR3 is 14 residues. The CDR3 DNA is TGTGCCACCAGCAGAGATCTCGGACCTACTGGCTACACCTTC. It codes for CATSRDLGPTGYTF.

V gene TRBV28 combines with J gene TRBJ2-7, with D perhaps TRBD1 (6 bases). The CDR3 covers 13 residues. V lost 5 bases, J lost 3 bases, and 11 bases lay in between. Germline CDR1 MDHEN, CDR2 SYDVKM. CDR3 in DNA: TGTGCCAGCAGTCCGACAGGACACTACGAGCAGTACTTC. Residues: CASSPTGHYEQYF. The entire variable domain, with the rest obtained from reference TRBV28 and TRBJ2-7, is as follows: DVKVTQSSRYLVKRTGEKVFLECVQDMDHENMFWYRQDPGLGLRLIYFSYDVKMKEKGDIPEGYSVSREKKERFSLILESASTNQTSMYLCASSPTGHYEQYFGPGTRLTVT.

This sequence joins TRBV7-9 and TRBJ2-7; a possible D gene is TRBD1 (5 bases). The CDR3 is 16 residues long. Between the trimmed V and J ends, which lost 4 bases and 4 bases, there was a span of 20 bases. Germline V gene sequence: CDR1 SEHNR, CDR2 FQNEAQ (reference sequence). The CDR3 sequence: CASSSLQRRQFYEQYF. Written as DNA, the CDR3 is TGTGCCAGCAGCTCACTCCAGAGGCGACAGTTTTACGAGCAGTACTTC.

This clone has just one count. The chain uses TRBV29-1 and TRBJ2-1, with TRBD1 matching 10 bases. The ends lost 7 bases at V and 9 bases at J; junction bases unmatched: 9. Germline V gene lookup returns CDR1 SQVTM and CDR2 ANQGSEA. The CDR3 sequence is 13 residues long. The CDR3 loop is CSAGTGDFGEQFF. The CDR3, as DNA: TGCAGCGCCGGGACAGGGGATTTCGGTGAGCAGTTCTTC.

The chain is built from TRBV27 and TRBJ2-1, with no clear D. The V end lost 6 bases, the J end lost 6 bases, and 3 bases lay between the germline ends. The germline V gene has CDR1 MNHEY and CDR2 SMNVEV (reference sequence). The CDR3 totals 10 residues. CDR3 nucleotides: TGTGCCAGCAGGGGCAATGAGCAGTTCTTC. Amino acids: CASRGNEQFF.

The chain couples TRBV6-5 to TRBJ1-6; a weak D match, TRBD1 (6 bases). This CDR3 is 14 amino acids long. The germline gives CDR1 MNHEY, CDR2 SVGAGI. V was cut by 2 bases and J by 7 bases, with 9 bases left in between. In nucleotides, the CDR3 is TGTGCCAGCAGTTACGGGACACCAAATTCACCCCTCCACTTT. Translating it yields CASSYGTPNSPLHF.

The chain employs TRBV5-1 and TRBJ1-1, with a tentative D call TRBD1 (6 bases). The CDR3 loop spans 14 amino acids. V dropped 0 bases and J dropped 1 base, with 7 bases sitting between them. From germline, CDR1 is SGHRS and CDR2 YFSETQ. Written as DNA, the CDR3 is TGCGCCAGCAGCTTGGAGGGACAGAACACTGAAGCTTTCTTT. Translating it yields CASSLEGQNTEAFF. The full variable domain, rest sourced from reference TRBV5-1 and TRBJ1-1, is KAGVTQTPRYLIKTRGQQVTLSCSPISGHRSVSWYQQTPGQGLQFLFEYFSETQRNKGNFPGRFSGRQFSNSRSEMNVSTLELGDSALYLCASSLEGQNTEAFFGQGTRLTVV.

The gene calls are TRBV20-1 and TRBJ1-5; no reliable D call. The CDR3 totals 13 residues. Germline CDR1 is DFQATT and CDR2 is SNEGSKA (reference sequence). V dropped 3 bases and J dropped 6 bases, with 12 bases sitting between them. The CDR3 DNA sequence: TGCAGTGCTAGTGGGCAGGAAGGTCAGCCCCAGCATTTT. Its translation is CSASGQEGQPQHF.

Regarding this clone: At one end, the junction sequence differs from germline, possibly due to a read error. This chain links TRBV7-7 with TRBJ1-2, with D maybe TRBD1 (5 bases). Germline V gene lookup returns CDR1 SSHAT and CDR2 FNYEAQ (reference sequence). CDR3 length equals 15 residues. CDR3 amino acids: CASSPLLIGATGYTF. The DNA of the CDR3 is TGTGCTAGCAGCCCCCTGTTGATAGGGGCAACTGGCTACACCTTC.

The chain links TRBV28 to TRBJ1-2; a possible D gene is TRBD1 (5 bases). CDR3 length: 13 residues. Germline CDR1 reads MDHEN; CDR2 reads SYDVKM. V lost 9 bases and J lost 4, with 15 bases in between. The CDR3: CASKTELLYGYTF. For the CDR3, the DNA is TGTGCCAGTAAGACAGAATTGCTCTATGGCTACACCTTC.

For the CDR3, the DNA is TGTGCCAGCTCACCTCCGGGACAGGGAGGACAAAACACCATATATTTT. Its translation is CASSPPGQGGQNTIYF. The chain links TRBV18 to TRBJ1-3; 9 bases match TRBD1. The trim removed 3 bases at V and 6 bases at J, leaving 9 bases unmatched. The CDR3 contains 16 residues. The germline V gene encodes CDR1 KGHSH and CDR2 LQKENI.

J is TRBJ1-3 and V is TRBV15; a weak D match, TRBD1 (5 bases). V was cut by 9 bases and J by 0 bases, with 12 bases left in between. CDR3 length equals 14 residues. The germline CDR1 and CDR2 sequences are LNHNV and YYDKDF (reference sequence). The CDR3 loop is CATGDDSSGNTIYF. The CDR3 DNA follows: TGTGCCACTGGGGATGACAGCTCTGGAAACACCATATATTTT.

This chain connects TRBV4-2 to TRBJ1-3, with 11 bases matching TRBD1. Germline-derived CDR1 and CDR2 are LGHNA and YNFKEQ. Losses at the gene ends were 4 bases for V and 0 bases for J; bases not matched to a gene: 8. This CDR3 comprises 18 residues. CDR3 in DNA: TGTGCCAGCAGCCGAGGGACAGGGGGTCCTGACTCTGGAAACACCATATATTTT. It specifies CASSRGTGGPDSGNTIYF.

This chain uses TRBV7-9 with TRBJ1-5; D remains ambiguous. CDR3 size: 14 residues. Trimming took off 1 base at V and 3 bases at J, with 7 bases between the two ends. Germline values: CDR1 SEHNR, CDR2 FQNEAQ (reference sequence). The CDR3 nucleotides read TGTGCCAGCAGCTTAGAGGCCTACAATCAGCCCCAGCATTTT. Protein product: CASSLEAYNQPQHF.

This sequence joins TRBV28 and TRBJ2-1; perhaps TRBD1 as D (5 bases). Trimming took 8 bases from V and 3 from J, leaving 11 bases between them. The CDR3 contains 13 residues. Germline V gives CDR1 MDHEN, CDR2 SYDVKM. This CDR3 is CASGIDSYNEQFF. CDR3 coding DNA: TGTGCCAGCGGAATAGACAGCTACAATGAGCAGTTCTTC.

The chain joins TRBV28 to TRBJ2-1; 8 nucleotides match TRBD1. J gave up 9 bases and V 6 bases, and 7 bases lay outside the gene matches. This CDR3 has 13 residues. Per the germline V gene, CDR1 is MDHEN and CDR2 is SYDVKM. CDR3 sequence: CASRPQGAAEQFF. Written as DNA, the CDR3 is TGTGCCAGCAGACCTCAGGGGGCGGCTGAGCAGTTCTTC. Variable domain in full (rest from reference TRBV28 and TRBJ2-1): DVKVTQSSRYLVKRTGEKVFLECVQDMDHENMFWYRQDPGLGLRLIYFSYDVKMKEKGDIPEGYSVSREKKERFSLILESASTNQTSMYLCASRPQGAAEQFFGPGTRLTVL.

The chain combines TRBV27 with TRBJ1-5, with D unclear. Trimming stripped 4 bases from V and 4 bases from J, with 8 bases between. The CDR3 is made up of 13 amino acids. Germline-derived CDR1 and CDR2 are MNHEY and SMNVEV (reference sequence). For the CDR3, the DNA is TGTGCCAGCAGTTGGTTCTCAAATCAGCCCCAGCATTTT. Translating it yields CASSWFSNQPQHF.

The rearrangement links TRBV27 to TRBJ2-1; tentative D call: TRBD1 (5 bases). The CDR3 is made up of 13 amino acids. Germline V CDR1 and CDR2: MNHEY, SMNVEV (reference sequence). Trimming took 4 bases from V and 6 from J, leaving 10 bases between them. The CDR3 DNA is TGTGCCAGCAGTTCCCACACAGGCAATGAGCAGTTCTTC. Amino acid sequence: CASSSHTGNEQFF.

V and J are TRBV30 and TRBJ1-6, with a weak D call TRBD1 (6 bases). The CDR3 is made up of 15 amino acids. CDR1 and CDR2 from the germline V gene are GTSNPN and SVGIG (reference sequence). With 0 bases removed from V and 1 base from J, the gap between germline ends came to 7 bases. The CDR3 is CAWSVQGSYNSPLHF. The DNA of the CDR3 is TGTGCCTGGAGTGTACAGGGTTCCTATAATTCACCCCTCCACTTT.

The CDR3 nucleotides read TGTGCCAGCAGCTTGGATTTCTCCCTGGAGCAGTACTTC. Translating gives CASSLDFSLEQYF. J is TRBJ2-7 and V is TRBV5-4; the D is unclear. Trimming shortened V by 0 bases and J by 7 bases, and 11 bases separated the two germline ends. Germline CDR1 reads SGHNT; CDR2 reads YYREEE (reference sequence). The CDR3 totals 13 residues.

The V gene is TRBV6-4, the J gene TRBJ1-3, with unresolved D. The CDR3 covers 13 residues. From germline, CDR1 is MRHNA and CDR2 SNTAGT. Trimming took 8 bases from V and 4 from J, leaving 12 bases between them. The CDR3 loop is CASGSYTGNTIYF. Here the CDR3 DNA reads TGTGCCAGCGGAAGTTACACCGGAAACACCATATATTTT.